This TCR beta chain was recovered during a study of CXCR3-negative and CXCR3-positive naive CD8 T cells. Study conclusions and caveats: Greater hydrophobicity was found in TRB CDR3s of CXCR3-positive naive cells than of CXCR3-negative naive cells. Cryopreserved cells partially lost CXCR3 expression, and fresh PBMCs were used in most assays.

Naive CD8+ T lymphocytes were specified as CD45RO-CCR7+CD27+CD95-. With respect to this clonotype: The target antigen is unknown.

TRB cDNA was prepared as libraries by UMI-labeled 5' RACE. TCRdb re-called the 5' RACE reads and gives one entry per CDR3 protein, without DNA. In total, the table holds around 66,000 distinct CDR3 sequences. The CDR3 length is 18 residues. Germline V gene lookup returns CDR1 DFQATT and CDR2 SNEGSKA (reference sequence). Source material: naive CXCR3+ CD8+ T cells from blood. As to subset: CD45RO-CCR7+CD27+CD95- naive CD8+ T cells expressing CXCR3 (TNR3+). The V gene is TRBV20-1, the J gene TRBJ2-7; TCRdb's D gene call, TRBD2, goes unchecked for lack of DNA. The receptor comes from a human donor in good health. Some clones in this sample may be carry-over from other donors' samples. CDR3 sequence: CSARATSGTNSAPYEQYF.